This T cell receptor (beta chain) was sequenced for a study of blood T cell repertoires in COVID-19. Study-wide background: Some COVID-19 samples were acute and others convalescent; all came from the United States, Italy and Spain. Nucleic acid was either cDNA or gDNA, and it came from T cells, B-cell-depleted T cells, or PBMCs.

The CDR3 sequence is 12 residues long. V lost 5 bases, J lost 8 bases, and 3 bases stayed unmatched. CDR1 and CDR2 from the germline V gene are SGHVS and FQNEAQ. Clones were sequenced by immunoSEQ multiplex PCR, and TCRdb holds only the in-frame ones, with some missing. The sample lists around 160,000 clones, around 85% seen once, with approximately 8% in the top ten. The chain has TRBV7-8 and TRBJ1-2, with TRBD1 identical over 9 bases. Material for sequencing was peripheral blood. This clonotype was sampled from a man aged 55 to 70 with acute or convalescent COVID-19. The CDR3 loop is CASSKQGAGYTF. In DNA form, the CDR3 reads TGTGCCAGCAGCAAACAGGGGGCCGGCTACACCTTC. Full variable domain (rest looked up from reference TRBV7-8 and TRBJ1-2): GAGVSQSPRYKVAKRGQDVALRCDPISGHVSLFWYQQALGQGPEFLTYFQNEAQLDKSGLPSDRFFAERPEGSVSTLKIQRTQQEDSAVYLCASSKQGAGYTFGSGTRLTVV.